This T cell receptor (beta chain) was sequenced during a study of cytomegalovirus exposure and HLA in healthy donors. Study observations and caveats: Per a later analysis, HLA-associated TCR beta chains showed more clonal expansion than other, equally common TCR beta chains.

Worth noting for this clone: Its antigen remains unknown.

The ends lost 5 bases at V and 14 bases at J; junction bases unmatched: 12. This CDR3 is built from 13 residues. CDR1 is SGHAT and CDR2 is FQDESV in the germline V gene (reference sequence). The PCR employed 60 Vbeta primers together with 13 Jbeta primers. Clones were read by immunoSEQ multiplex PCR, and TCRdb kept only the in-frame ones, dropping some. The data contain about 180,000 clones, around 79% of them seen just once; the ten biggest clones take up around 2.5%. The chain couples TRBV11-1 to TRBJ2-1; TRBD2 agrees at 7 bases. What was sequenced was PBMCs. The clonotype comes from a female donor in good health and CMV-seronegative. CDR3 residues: CASSPLGGEGKFF. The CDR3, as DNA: TGTGCCAGCAGCCCCCTCGGCGGGGAGGGGAAGTTCTTC.